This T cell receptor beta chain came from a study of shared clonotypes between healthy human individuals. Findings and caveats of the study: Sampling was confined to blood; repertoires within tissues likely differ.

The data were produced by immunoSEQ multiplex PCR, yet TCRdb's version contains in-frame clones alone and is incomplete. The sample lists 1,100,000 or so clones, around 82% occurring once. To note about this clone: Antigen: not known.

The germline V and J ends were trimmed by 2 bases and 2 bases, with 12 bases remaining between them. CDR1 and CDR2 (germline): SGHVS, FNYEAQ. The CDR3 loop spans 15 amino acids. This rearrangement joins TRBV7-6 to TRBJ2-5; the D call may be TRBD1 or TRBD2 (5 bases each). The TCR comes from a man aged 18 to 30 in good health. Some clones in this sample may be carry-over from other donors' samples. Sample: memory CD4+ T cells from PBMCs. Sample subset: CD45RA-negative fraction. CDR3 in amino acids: CASSLMQGPQETQYF. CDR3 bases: TGTGCCAGCAGCTTAATGCAGGGACCACAAGAGACCCAGTACTTC.